The 9 T cell receptor beta chains below all came from one sample that was sequenced in a study of blood T cell repertoires in COVID-19. Produced via immunoSEQ multiplex PCR; TCRdb's table is partial and in-frame only. The profile shows roughly 180,000 clones, 84% of them singletons. Specimen: peripheral blood. The source of these receptors is a man aged 40-49 years who had recovered from COVID-19.

This sequence joins TRBV5-4 and TRBJ2-3; 8 nucleotides line up with TRBD2. J lost 5 bases, V lost 2 bases, and 16 bases had no gene match. This CDR3 has 18 amino acids. Germline V gene data show CDR1 as SGHNT and CDR2 as YYREEE (reference sequence). The CDR3 DNA follows: TGTGCCAGCAGCTTCGGCTCGCTCGGGGGGGGCCGAGGAGATACGCAGTATTTT. Protein product: CASSFGSLGGGRGDTQYF.

The chain couples TRBV9 to TRBJ2-3, with D perhaps matching TRBD1 (6 bases). Germline V gives CDR1 SGDLS, CDR2 YYNGEE. CDR3 length: 12 residues. V was trimmed by 4 bases and J by 8 bases, leaving 11 bases between them. The CDR3 sequence: CASSIQGGTQYF. Written as DNA, the CDR3 is TGTGCCAGCAGCATACAGGGTGGTACGCAGTATTTT.

The CDR3 DNA reads TGTGCCAGTTTGCGAACAGGGTGGGGCAATCAGCCCCAGCATTTT. Translating gives CASLRTGWGNQPQHF. The rearrangement uses TRBV6-5 and TRBJ1-5, with D perhaps TRBD1 (6 bases). The CDR3 has 15 amino acids. The germline V and J ends were trimmed by 9 bases and 2 bases, with 17 bases remaining between them. The germline V gene has CDR1 MNHEY and CDR2 SVGAGI.

There are a few counts of this clone. The sample contains more than one DNA sequence encoding this CDR3. CDR3 loop: CASRTSGNTGELFF. Written as DNA, the CDR3 is TGTGCCAGCCGTACCTCAGGGAACACCGGGGAGCTGTTTTTT. The J gene is TRBJ2-2, the V gene TRBV19; no clear D. The CDR3 spans 14 residues. Per germline, CDR1 LNHDA and CDR2 SQIVND (reference sequence). V was trimmed by 9 bases and J by 1 base, leaving 12 bases between them.

The chain joins TRBV6-5 to TRBJ1-1; 8 bases map to TRBD1. The trim removed 4 bases at V and 4 bases at J, leaving 8 bases unmatched. This CDR3 has 15 amino acids. Germline assignment: CDR1 MNHEY and CDR2 SVGAGI. As DNA, the CDR3 is TGTGCCAGCAGTTCCGCGACAGGGGCGGGCACTGAAGCTTTCTTT. It translates to CASSSATGAGTEAFF.

This sequence joins TRBV12-3 or TRBV12-4 and TRBJ2-1; no clear D gene. The CDR3 spans 13 residues. Trimming removed 4 bases from V and 5 bases from J, with 9 bases in between. The CDR3 nucleotides are TGTGCCAGCAGTTCATACTTAGACAATGAGCAGTTCTTC. Its protein is CASSSYLDNEQFF.

The chain links TRBV3-1 (or the pseudogene TRBV3-2) to TRBJ2-3; 11 nucleotides align to TRBD2. Trimming took 4 bases from V and 2 from J; bases not matched to a gene: 5. The CDR3 loop spans 16 amino acids. The germline CDR1 and CDR2 sequences are LGHDT and YNNKEL (reference sequence). The CDR3 region has the DNA TGTGCCAGCAGCCTTAGCGGGGGGGCCGTCACAGATACGCAGTATTTT. Protein: CASSLSGGAVTDTQYF.

The rearrangement links TRBV11-3 to TRBJ1-6; D unclear. Germline V CDR1 and CDR2: SGHNT, YENEEA. The CDR3 extends over 12 amino acids. V lost 1 base, J lost 11 bases, and 6 bases lay in between. CDR3 DNA: TGTGCCAGCAGCTTAGCCAGGCCACCCCTCCACTTT. This translates into CASSLARPPLHF.

This clone was recorded a few times. The J gene is TRBJ2-3, the V gene TRBV6-4, with TRBD2 matching over 14 bases. Unmatched junction bases numbered 2, after V lost 5 bases and J lost 4 bases. Germline loops: CDR1 MRHNA, CDR2 SNTAGT. CDR3 length equals 15 residues. CDR3 nucleotide sequence: TGTGCCAGCAGTCAGACTAGCGGGGGGGCAGATACGCAGTATTTT. Translated, it gives CASSQTSGGADTQYF.